Here is one TCR beta chain with its context. This sample stems from a study of shared clonotypes between healthy human individuals. The CDR3 has 12 amino acids. Germline CDR1 is GTSNPN and CDR2 is SVGIG (reference sequence). The V end was cut by 6 bases, the J end by 0 bases, with 9 bases between. Some clones are missing from TCRdb's copy, which holds only in-frame ones; the method was immunoSEQ multiplex PCR. The sample lists 980,000 or so clones, approximately 76% seen once, with around 1.5% in the top ten. Sequencing was performed on memory CD4+ T cells sorted from blood. Subset given: CD45RA-negative fraction. This chain uses TRBV30 with TRBJ2-7; D remains ambiguous. This TCR derives from a young man in good health. CDR3 amino acids: CACMTISYEQYF. The CDR3 DNA reads TGTGCCTGCATGACAATCTCCTACGAGCAGTACTTC.